These 27 T cell receptor beta chains were all obtained from the same sample, sequenced in a study of shared clonotypes between healthy human individuals. Data came from immunoSEQ multiplex PCR; TCRdb stores just in-frame clones and leaves some out. The profile shows about 380,000 clones, 90% to 97% of them singletons. The sample taken for sequencing was memory CD8+ T cells sorted from blood. Subset given: CD45RO+ cells pooled with CCR7-negative TemRA cells. These receptors were taken from a man under 40 in good health.

V and J are TRBV6-5 and TRBJ1-1, with D possibly being TRBD1 (6 bases). In germline, CDR1 is MNHEY, CDR2 SVGAGI. This CDR3 has 16 residues. V was cut by 2 bases and J by 1 base, with 14 bases left in between. Here the CDR3 DNA reads TGTGCCAGCAGTTACACGTGGGGGGGCGCGAACACTGAAGCTTTCTTT. Translation gives CASSYTWGGANTEAFF.

The chain is built from TRBV9 and TRBJ2-1, with 9 bases that match TRBD2. The CDR3 is made up of 16 amino acids. In germline, CDR1 is SGDLS, CDR2 YYNGEE. The ends lost 0 bases at V and 9 bases at J; junction bases unmatched: 10. As DNA, the CDR3 is TGTGCCAGCAGCGTAGGTATGGCGGGAGGGCGTTCTGAGCAGTTCTTC. This gives the protein CASSVGMAGGRSEQFF.

In nucleotides, the CDR3 is TGTGCCAGCAGTTTCCGGGACGGCTCCTACGAGCAGTACTTC. Translated: CASSFRDGSYEQYF. This chain connects TRBV27 to TRBJ2-7; either TRBD1 or TRBD2 may fit D (5 bases each). V lost 3 bases, J lost 0 bases, and 9 bases lay in between. CDR3 size: 14 residues. Germline loops: CDR1 MNHEY, CDR2 SMNVEV (reference sequence).

This sequence joins TRBV6-1 and TRBJ1-1; no definite D call. Trimming removed 1 base from V and 2 bases from J, with 17 bases in between. The germline gives CDR1 MNHNS, CDR2 SASEGT. This CDR3 spans 17 amino acids. CDR3 sequence reads: CASSEEEGRILNTEAFF. The CDR3, as DNA: TGTGCCAGCAGTGAAGAGGAGGGTCGGATCCTAAACACTGAAGCTTTCTTT.

V usage is TRBV6-5 and J usage is TRBJ2-5; D is possibly TRBD1 or TRBD2 (5 bases each). Trimming took 4 bases from V and 5 from J, leaving 14 bases between them. The CDR3 covers 14 residues. Germline CDR1 is MNHEY and CDR2 is SVGAGI. The CDR3 region is CASSSTVGTETQYF. CDR3 nucleotides: TGTGCCAGCAGTTCTACCGTCGGGACGGAGACCCAGTACTTC.

Worth noting for this clone: The sample has other DNA sequences that encode this CDR3 too. The rearrangement links TRBV14 to TRBJ2-7; 7 nucleotides align to TRBD1. CDR3 length: 14 amino acids. Germline assignment: CDR1 SGHDN and CDR2 FVKESK. V dropped 1 base and J dropped 2; count of bases not matched to a gene: 2. The DNA for the CDR3 is TGTGCCAGCAGCCAAGGGCAGGGGGCCTACGAGCAGTACTTC. Its protein product is CASSQGQGAYEQYF.

The chain uses TRBV28 and TRBJ1-2; TRBD1 matches at 11 bases. CDR1 is MDHEN and CDR2 is SYDVKM in the germline V gene. The CDR3 loop spans 17 amino acids. With 5 bases clipped from V and 2 bases from J, the junction kept 10 bases outside the gene matches. CDR3 amino acids: CASSPGGTGGINYGYTF. In DNA, the CDR3 is TGTGCCAGCAGTCCCGGTGGGACAGGGGGGATAAACTATGGCTACACCTTC.

This rearrangement joins TRBV28 to TRBJ1-2, with TRBD1 as a possible D gene (6 bases). Germline CDR1 and CDR2: MDHEN and SYDVKM. The germline V and J ends were trimmed by 2 bases and 4 bases, with 11 bases remaining between them. The CDR3 loop spans 14 amino acids. CDR3 region: CASSLQGTVYGYTF. The DNA of the CDR3 is TGTGCCAGCAGTTTACAGGGGACGGTCTATGGCTACACCTTC.

The chain uses TRBV20-1 and TRBJ2-7; TRBD2 is a possible D gene (6 bases). Trimming took 6 bases from V and 5 from J, leaving 11 bases between them. The germline V gene has CDR1 DFQATT and CDR2 SNEGSKA (reference sequence). The CDR3 runs 11 residues. DNA for the CDR3: TGCAGTGCGGGGGAGGTCGACGAGCAGTACTTC. Translating it yields CSAGEVDEQYF.

The genes are TRBV5-1 and TRBJ2-3, with 10 bases fitting TRBD2. The CDR3 covers 15 residues. The germline V gene has CDR1 SGHRS and CDR2 YFSETQ. V shed 3 bases, J shed 5 bases, and the junction held 6 bases outside the gene matches. The CDR3 region has the DNA TGCGCCAGCAGCTCCCTAGCGGGAGCTGTAGATACGCAGTATTTT. Amino acids: CASSSLAGAVDTQYF.

The chain uses TRBV6-6 and TRBJ1-2, with a weak D call TRBD1 (5 bases). Germline-derived CDR1 and CDR2 are MNHNY and SVGAGI (reference sequence). V was shortened by 0 bases and J by 4 bases, with 12 bases between the two germline ends. The CDR3 contains 15 residues. The CDR3 spells CASSYSSGGAYGYTF. DNA for the CDR3: TGTGCCAGCAGTTACTCGAGTGGGGGAGCCTATGGCTACACCTTC.

V gene TRBV28 combines with J gene TRBJ2-7; D remains unclear. This CDR3 comprises 13 residues. The V gene lost 2 bases and the J gene lost 0 bases, with 5 bases spanning the gap. Germline assignment: CDR1 MDHEN and CDR2 SYDVKM. CDR3 amino acids: CASSLEVSYEQYF. The CDR3 DNA reads as TGTGCCAGCAGTTTAGAAGTCTCCTACGAGCAGTACTTC.

The CDR3 loop is CASSVGDYYNEQFF. The CDR3 nucleotides read TGTGCCAGCAGTGTGGGGGACTACTACAATGAGCAGTTCTTC. The chain uses TRBV25-1 and TRBJ2-1; TRBD2 matches at 7 bases. This CDR3 contains 14 residues. Unmatched junction bases numbered 3, after V lost 4 bases and J lost 3 bases. The germline CDR1 and CDR2 sequences are MGHDK and SYGVNS.

Concerning this clone: The same CDR3 is also encoded by other DNA sequences in this sample. The chain joins TRBV5-1 to TRBJ2-3; TRBD2 might be the D (6 bases). Between the trimmed V and J ends, which lost 2 bases and 3 bases, there was a span of 10 bases. Germline CDR1 is SGHRS and CDR2 is YFSETQ. The CDR3 consists of 14 residues. CDR3 sequence (DNA): TGCGCCAGCAGCTTAGCGGGCGGGACAGATACGCAGTATTTT. Translated, it gives CASSLAGGTDTQYF.

The V call is TRBV6-5, the J call TRBJ2-5; unclear D gene. V lost 6 bases, J lost 5 bases, and 13 bases lay in between. Per germline, CDR1 MNHEY and CDR2 SVGAGI. CDR3 size: 13 residues. The CDR3 sequence is CASSRNPVETQYF. The CDR3 DNA reads as TGTGCCAGCAGCCGTAATCCTGTGGAGACCCAGTACTTC.

The chain carries TRBV4-1 and TRBJ2-1; D is possibly TRBD1 (5 bases). Germline CDR1 and CDR2: MGHRA and YSYEKL. The ends were cut back, 2 bases at V and 1 base at J, with 9 bases in the middle. CDR3 size: 15 residues. The CDR3 is CASSQSPGSYNEQFF. The CDR3 region has the DNA TGCGCCAGCAGCCAAAGTCCAGGGTCCTACAATGAGCAGTTCTTC.

The chain combines TRBV5-6 with TRBJ1-1; possible D gene TRBD1, 5 bases. The V gene's germline CDR1 is SGHDT and CDR2 YYEEEE. The CDR3 is made up of 13 amino acids. The ends were cut back, 4 bases at V and 6 bases at J, with 13 bases in the middle. CDR3 loop: CASSQMGRAEAFF. CDR3 nucleotide sequence: TGTGCCAGCAGCCAGATGGGGCGGGCTGAAGCTTTCTTT.

J is TRBJ1-4 and V is TRBV5-4; TRBD1 aligns across 7 bases. The germline V gene encodes CDR1 SGHNT and CDR2 YYREEE (reference sequence). V lost 4 bases, J lost 7 bases, and 10 bases stayed unmatched. The CDR3 is 15 amino acids. The CDR3 here is CASSLDREGGEKLFF. In DNA form, the CDR3 reads TGTGCCAGCAGCCTTGACAGGGAAGGAGGTGAAAAACTGTTTTTT.

The rearrangement links TRBV7-8 to TRBJ1-1; D remains ambiguous. The CDR3 consists of 14 residues. V dropped 8 bases and J dropped 10 bases, with 23 bases sitting between them. Germline-derived CDR1 and CDR2 are SGHVS and FQNEAQ. The DNA for the CDR3 is TGTGCCAGCTCCCCTCTTGTGACGTTCGGGAGAGCTTTCTTT. Protein sequence: CASSPLVTFGRAFF.

This rearrangement joins TRBV4-1 to TRBJ2-2; D unresolved. Germline V gene sequence: CDR1 MGHRA, CDR2 YSYEKL. Between the trimmed V and J ends, which lost 3 bases and 5 bases, there was a span of 7 bases. The CDR3 runs 13 residues. The CDR3 protein is CASSQDITGELFF. As DNA, the CDR3 is TGCGCCAGCAGCCAGGATATTACCGGGGAGCTGTTTTTT.

The rearrangement joins TRBV4-2 to TRBJ1-2, with TRBD1 as a possible D gene (6 bases). The germline CDR1 and CDR2 sequences are LGHNA and YNFKEQ. Trimming shortened V by 0 bases and J by 4 bases, and 12 bases separated the two germline ends. This CDR3 is 15 amino acids long. CDR3 coding DNA: TGTGCCAGCAGCCAAGATCGGGACACCTCCTATGGCTACACCTTC. Protein: CASSQDRDTSYGYTF.

The CDR3 spells CASSSMAGANVLTF. In nucleotides, the CDR3 is TGCGCCAGCAGCAGTATGGCTGGGGCCAACGTCCTGACTTTC. The chain employs TRBV5-1 and TRBJ2-6; D ambiguous. Deletions cut 4 bases from V and 2 bases from J, with 7 bases between. Germline V lookup: CDR1 SGHRS, CDR2 YFSETQ. This CDR3 is 14 amino acids long.

This chain uses TRBV6-5 with TRBJ1-2, with TRBD1 identical over 8 bases. J was trimmed by 8 bases and V by 6 bases; bases with no gene match: 11. Per the germline V gene, CDR1 is MNHEY and CDR2 is SVGAGI. The CDR3 totals 14 residues. The CDR3 DNA sequence: TGTGCCAGCAGCCCCTTGGACAGGGTCAAGGGCTACACCTTC. This encodes CASSPLDRVKGYTF.

The chain joins TRBV7-2 to TRBJ2-7; TRBD2 agrees at 12 bases. The germline V gene encodes CDR1 SGHTA and CDR2 FQGNSA. With V trimmed by 3 bases and J by 0 bases, 3 bases remained unmatched. This CDR3 is 16 amino acids long. CDR3 nucleotides: TGTGCCAGCAGCTTGACTAGCGGGGGTAGCTCCTACGAGCAGTACTTC. The encoded protein is CASSLTSGGSSYEQYF.

This clone was detected once. This chain connects TRBV30 to TRBJ1-2; D unresolved. The CDR3 has 14 residues. Trimming shortened V by 2 bases and J by 2 bases, and 12 bases separated the two germline ends. Germline V CDR1 and CDR2: GTSNPN, SVGIG (reference sequence). The chain's CDR3 is CAWSTGMGNYGYTF. The CDR3 coding sequence is TGTGCCTGGAGTACCGGGATGGGGAACTATGGCTACACCTTC.

The chain couples TRBV4-1 to TRBJ1-6, with D uncertain. This CDR3 is built from 13 residues. V was shortened by 0 bases and J by 9 bases, with 6 bases between the two germline ends. Germline lookup yields CDR1 MGHRA and CDR2 YSYEKL. As DNA, the CDR3 is TGCGCCAGCAGCCAAGATAAGGGTTCACCCCTCCACTTT. Protein product: CASSQDKGSPLHF.

V is TRBV20-1 and J is TRBJ1-2; D might be TRBD1 (6 bases). CDR3 length equals 11 residues. Germline-derived CDR1 and CDR2 are DFQATT and SNEGSKA (reference sequence). V was shortened by 8 bases and J by 2 bases, with 9 bases between the two germline ends. The CDR3 loop reads CSPQGNYGYTF. The CDR3 DNA is TGCAGTCCACAGGGCAACTATGGCTACACCTTC.